This entry lists 2 T cell receptor beta chains sequenced from one sample in a study of blood T cell repertoires in COVID-19. Repertoires were generated with immunoSEQ multiplex PCR, while TCRdb's copy carries only in-frame clones and drops some. The sample consists of about 19,000 clones, 87% of them appearing once. What was sequenced was peripheral blood. The receptors stem from a human donor in a cohort sampled during active COVID-19. The donor label of this sample is uncertain.

The chain recombines TRBV7-2 with TRBJ2-7; TRBD2 agrees at 8 bases. The CDR3 runs 14 residues. The germline V gene has CDR1 SGHTA and CDR2 FQGNSA. V dropped 6 bases and J dropped 4; count of bases not matched to a gene: 8. CDR3 amino acids: CASSFPGLGYEQYF. The CDR3 DNA follows: TGTGCCAGCAGTTTCCCGGGACTAGGGTACGAGCAGTACTTC.

The CDR3 loop reads CASSLMGQASTDTQYF. The CDR3 region has the DNA TGCGCCAGCAGCTTGATGGGACAGGCTAGCACAGATACGCAGTATTTT. J is TRBJ2-3 and V is TRBV5-1; 8 positions match TRBD1. The CDR3 runs 16 residues. Germline CDR1 and CDR2: SGHRS and YFSETQ. Germline trimming cut 1 base from V and 0 bases from J; bases unmatched to any gene: 4.